This is a list of T cell receptor beta chains from one sample in a study of blood T cell repertoires in COVID-19. Method: immunoSEQ multiplex PCR; TCRdb's copy keeps in-frame clones and lacks some. Found here are 200,000 to 300,000 clones, roughly 86% of them singletons; the top ten hold around 4%. The sample consisted of peripheral blood. Every receptor here comes from a middle-aged man with acute or convalescent COVID-19. Both conserved end residues are part of each CDR3. The D gene is left open where the match is weak. Size is omitted from some rows. Given values are once, few, many or a class for expanded clones.

TRBV27	TRBJ2-7	TRBD2	NA	CASSLAGSPYYEQYF	TGTGCCAGCAGCCTAGCGGGGTCCCCCTACTACGAGCAGTACTTC
TRBV25-1	TRBJ1-2	TRBD1	NA	CASSELGTGEGYTF	TGTGCCAGCAGTGAATTGGGGACAGGGGAAGGCTACACCTTC
TRBV29-1	TRBJ1-3	NA	NA	CSVVRGGSGNTIYF	TGCAGCGTCGTCCGGGGGGGCTCTGGAAACACCATATATTTT
TRBV29-1	TRBJ2-1	TRBD2	NA	CSVRVAGSYNEQFF	TGCAGCGTTAGGGTAGCGGGATCCTACAATGAGCAGTTCTTC
TRBV7-9	TRBJ2-5	NA	NA	CASRGWTAEETQYF	TGTGCCAGCAGGGGGTGGACAGCTGAAGAGACCCAGTACTTC
TRBV3-1/TRBV3-2	TRBJ2-3	TRBD2	NA	CASSQRLAGGIDTQYF	TGTGCCAGCAGCCAGAGATTAGCGGGAGGGATAGATACGCAGTATTTT
TRBV18	TRBJ1-2	NA	NA	CASSPSGKDYGYTF	TGTGCCAGCTCACCTTCGGGGAAGGACTATGGCTACACCTTC
TRBV28	TRBJ1-2	NA	NA	CASSSTVHYGYTF	TGTGCCAGCAGTTCCACAGTTCACTATGGCTACACCTTC
TRBV19	TRBJ2-1	NA	NA	CASSITGSEGYNEQFF	TGTGCCAGTAGTATCACAGGATCAGAAGGATACAATGAGCAGTTCTTC
TRBV24-1	TRBJ2-5	NA	NA	CATSDLPGQRETQYF	TGTGCCACCAGTGATTTGCCCGGACAGAGGGAGACCCAGTACTTC
TRBV13	TRBJ1-3	NA	NA	CASSPNGTIYF	TGTGCCAGCAGCCCCAACGGCACCATATATTTT
TRBV4-1	TRBJ2-1	NA	NA	CASSQEGLLNEQFF	TGCGCCAGCAGCCAAGAAGGACTACTTAATGAGCAGTTCTTC
TRBV7-2	TRBJ2-7	NA	NA	CASSLESGYYEQYF	TGTGCCAGCAGCTTAGAGTCAGGTTACTACGAGCAGTACTTC
TRBV6-5	TRBJ2-1	NA	NA	CASTTGWDNEQFF	TGTGCCAGCACAACGGGTTGGGACAATGAGCAGTTCTTC
TRBV5-5	TRBJ2-7	NA	NA	CASSWTVSYEQYF	TGTGCCAGCAGTTGGACAGTTTCCTACGAGCAGTACTTC
TRBV5-6	TRBJ1-2	NA	NA	CASSLTGANYGYTF	TGTGCCAGCAGCTTGACAGGCGCAAACTATGGCTACACCTTC
TRBV4-2	TRBJ2-1	TRBD2	NA	CASSWEGRAHEQFF	TGTGCCAGCAGCTGGGAGGGCCGGGCTCATGAGCAGTTCTTC
TRBV15	TRBJ2-7	TRBD1	NA	CAAGSPRTGRGEQYF	TGTGCCGCAGGAAGTCCCCGGACAGGGAGAGGCGAGCAGTACTTC
TRBV11-2	TRBJ2-7	TRBD2	few	CASSLVPASGSREQYF	TGTGCCAGCAGCTTAGTTCCGGCTAGCGGGTCTCGAGAGCAGTACTTC
TRBV4-2	TRBJ2-2	NA	few	CASSQDLASVTGELFF	TGTGCCAGCAGCCAAGATCTGGCCTCTGTCACCGGGGAGCTGTTTTTT
TRBV14	TRBJ2-7	NA	NA	CASSRTVSYEQYF	TGTGCCAGCAGCCGCACGGTTTCCTACGAGCAGTACTTC
TRBV24-1	TRBJ1-1	TRBD1	NA	CATRTGTENTEAFF	TGTGCCACCAGAACCGGGACAGAGAACACTGAAGCTTTCTTT
TRBV12-3/TRBV12-4	TRBJ1-2	TRBD1	few	CASRDRGRGYTF	TGTGCCAGCCGGGACAGGGGTAGGGGCTACACCTTC
TRBV10-3	TRBJ1-4	NA	NA	CAIKSTGGEKLFF	TGTGCCATCAAATCGACAGGAGGCGAAAAACTGTTTTTT
TRBV6-5	TRBJ2-1	NA	few	CASSYEASPEQFF	TGTGCCAGCAGTTACGAGGCCAGTCCTGAGCAGTTCTTC
TRBV5-1	TRBJ2-2	TRBD1	NA	CASSFRQGYTGELFF	TGCGCCAGCAGCTTCCGACAGGGATACACCGGGGAGCTGTTTTTT